This T cell receptor beta chain was sequenced in a study of shared clonotypes between healthy human individuals. TCRdb's table, derived via immunoSEQ multiplex PCR, lists solely in-frame clones and lacks some. The sample yields about 1.5 million clones, approximately 98% seen once. The CDR3 runs to 12 residues. Splitting of CD4+ cells produced CD45RA+ naive and CD45RA-negative memory subsets. The clonotype comes from a man younger than 40 in good health. Material for sequencing was naive CD4+ T cells sorted from blood. Documented subset: CD45RA+ positively selected. The V gene is TRBV21-1, the J gene TRBJ2-7. TRBV21-1 counts as a pseudogene. The CDR3 reads CASSKASGTDHF. The CDR3 DNA reads TGTGCCAGCAGCAAAGCGTCAGGGACCGACCACTTC.